One and the same sample provided the 6 T cell receptor beta chains below, sequenced in a study of shared clonotypes between healthy human individuals. Only CD45RO-negative cells positively selected for CCR7 counted as naive CD8 cells, so terminally differentiated effector memory CD45RA+ cells were excluded. Assay used: immunoSEQ multiplex PCR; TCRdb lists only in-frame clones, some missing. The table records approximately 1.9 million clones, over 85% of them present only once. The material sequenced was naive CD8+ T cells from PBMCs. The origin of the receptors is a man aged 18 to 29 in good health. Some clones in this sample may be carry-over from other donors' samples.

This sequence joins TRBV5-1 and TRBJ2-5, with no clear D. Looked up from germline, CDR1 is SGHRS and CDR2 is YFSETQ. The CDR3 spans 13 residues. The V and J ends lost 2 bases and 0 bases respectively, with 5 bases between them. CDR3: CASSLDNQETQYF. For the CDR3, the DNA is TGCGCCAGCAGCTTAGACAACCAAGAGACCCAGTACTTC.

The V call is TRBV28, the J call TRBJ2-7; 9 nucleotides agree with TRBD1. Per the germline V gene, CDR1 is MDHEN and CDR2 is SYDVKM. This CDR3 has 15 amino acids. With V trimmed by 5 bases and J by 3 bases, 8 bases remained unmatched. CDR3 sequence reads: CASSDPGQGSYEQYF. In DNA, the CDR3 is TGTGCCAGCAGTGACCCGGGACAGGGAAGCTACGAGCAGTACTTC. Full variable domain (outside the CDR3, taken from reference TRBV28 and TRBJ2-7): DVKVTQSSRYLVKRTGEKVFLECVQDMDHENMFWYRQDPGLGLRLIYFSYDVKMKEKGDIPEGYSVSREKKERFSLILESASTNQTSMYLCASSDPGQGSYEQYFGPGTRLTVT.

The chain couples TRBV6-5 to TRBJ1-1; 9 bases are a match to TRBD1. The CDR3 length is 15 residues. Trimming took 7 bases from V and 0 from J; bases not matched to a gene: 6. From germline, CDR1 is MNHEY and CDR2 SVGAGI. The DNA of the CDR3 is TGTGCCAGCACCCTGTGGGACAGGGTGAACACTGAAGCTTTCTTT. This encodes CASTLWDRVNTEAFF.

The gene calls are TRBV27 and TRBJ2-7; D is undetermined. Trimming took off 6 bases at V and 1 base at J, with 16 bases between the two ends. The CDR3 totals 15 residues. Per the germline V gene, CDR1 is MNHEY and CDR2 is SMNVEV (reference sequence). The CDR3 reads CASRVGWGTSYEQYF. The CDR3 DNA is TGTGCCAGCAGGGTAGGTTGGGGTACGTCCTACGAGCAGTACTTC.

For the CDR3, the DNA is TGTGCCAGCAGCGCCAACTCTCGGACAGGACCGAACACCGGGGAGCTGTTTTTT. It encodes CASSANSRTGPNTGELFF. The J gene is TRBJ2-2, the V gene TRBV9; 7 bases map to TRBD1. Germline V CDR1 and CDR2: SGDLS, YYNGEE. The ends lost 3 bases at V and 0 bases at J; junction bases unmatched: 11. The CDR3 consists of 18 residues.

V is TRBV27 and J is TRBJ1-5, with TRBD1 identical over 8 bases. The germline V gene has CDR1 MNHEY and CDR2 SMNVEV (reference sequence). V lost 4 bases, J lost 1 base, and 9 bases stayed unmatched. The CDR3 has 17 amino acids. The CDR3 spells CASSSARTGRSNQPQHF. The CDR3 DNA reads as TGTGCCAGCAGTTCAGCCAGGACAGGGCGAAGCAATCAGCCCCAGCATTTT.